This TCR beta chain was captured by sequencing in a study of Ad26.COV2.S vaccination and SARS-CoV-2 variants. Treatment specified: about 20 received Ad26.COV2.S at low or high dose, single or two shots; about 5 received placebo; per-sample allocation not given. Following the first vaccine or placebo injection, samples were taken on day 63. Germline loops: CDR1 SGHRS, CDR2 YFSETQ. This CDR3 contains 15 residues. The J segment lost 10 bases and the V segment lost 3 bases, leaving 8 bases of the junction unmatched. TCRdb's copy holds only in-frame clones and misses some; the assay was immunoSEQ multiplex PCR. There are about 410,000 clones in the sample; about 89% occur only once, and 1.9% lies in the top ten.

The chain has TRBV5-1 and TRBJ2-1; 12 bases are shared with TRBD1. Sequenced material: peripheral blood, taken in a trial of Ad26.COV2.S vaccine versus placebo. This clonotype originated in a person between 18 and 65 years old who received the Ad26.COV2.S COVID-19 vaccine or a placebo. CDR3 in DNA: TGCGCCAGCAGCTCGCCGGGACAGGGGGCAGGGGAGCAGTTCTTC. This sequence encodes CASSSPGQGAGEQFF.